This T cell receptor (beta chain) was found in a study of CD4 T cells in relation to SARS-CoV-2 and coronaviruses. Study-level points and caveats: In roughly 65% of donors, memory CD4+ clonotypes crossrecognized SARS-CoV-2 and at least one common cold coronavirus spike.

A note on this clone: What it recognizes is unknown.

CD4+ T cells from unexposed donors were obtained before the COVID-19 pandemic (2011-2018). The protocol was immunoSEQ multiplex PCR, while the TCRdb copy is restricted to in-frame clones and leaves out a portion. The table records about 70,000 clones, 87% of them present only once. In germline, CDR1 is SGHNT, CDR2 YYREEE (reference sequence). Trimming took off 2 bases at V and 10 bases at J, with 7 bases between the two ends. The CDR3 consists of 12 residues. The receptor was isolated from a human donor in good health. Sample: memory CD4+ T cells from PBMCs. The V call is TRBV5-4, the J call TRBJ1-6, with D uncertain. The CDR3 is CASSFPGSPLHF. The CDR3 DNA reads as TGTGCCAGCAGCTTCCCCGGCTCACCCCTCCACTTT.